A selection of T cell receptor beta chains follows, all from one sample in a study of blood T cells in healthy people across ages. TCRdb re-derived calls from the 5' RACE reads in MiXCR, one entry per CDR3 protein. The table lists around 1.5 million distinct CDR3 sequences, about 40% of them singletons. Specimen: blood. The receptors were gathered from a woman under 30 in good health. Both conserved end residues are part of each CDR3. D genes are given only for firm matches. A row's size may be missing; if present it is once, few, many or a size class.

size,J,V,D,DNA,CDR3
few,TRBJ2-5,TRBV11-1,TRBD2,TGTGCCAGCAGCTTTGCCGGGGGGAACCAAGAGACCCAGTACTTC,CASSFAGGNQETQYF
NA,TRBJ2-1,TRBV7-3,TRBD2,TGTGCCAGCAGGCTCAGCGGGGGGCCCAACAATGAGCAGTTCTTC,CASRLSGGPNNEQFF
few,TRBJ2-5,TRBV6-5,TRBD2,TGTGCCAGCAGTTCAGGACTAGCGGGGGGGCCTGCAGAGACCCAGTACTTC,CASSSGLAGGPAETQYF
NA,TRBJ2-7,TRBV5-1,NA,TGCGCCAGCAACCCAGGGACAATGAATCCCTACGAGCAGTACTTC,CASNPGTMNPYEQYF
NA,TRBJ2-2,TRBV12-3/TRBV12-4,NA,TGTGCCAGCAGTGGGGCGAACGGGGAGCTGTTTTTT,CASSGANGELFF
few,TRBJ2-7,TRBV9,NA,TGTGCCAGCAGCACCCAGACCGTCGACGAGCAGTACTTC,CASSTQTVDEQYF
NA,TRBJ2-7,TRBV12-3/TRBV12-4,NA,TGTGCCAGCAGCCCGCGGGGGCTAAGCGAGCAGTACTTC,CASSPRGLSEQYF
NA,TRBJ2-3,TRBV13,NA,TGTGCCAGCAGCTTGGGTCCTGAGGCAGGGGATTTCACAGATACGCAGTATTTT,CASSLGPEAGDFTDTQYF
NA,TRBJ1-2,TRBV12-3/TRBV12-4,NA,TGTGCCAGCAGAGGAGGGGGGGAGGGTAACTATGGCTACACCTTC,CASRGGGEGNYGYTF
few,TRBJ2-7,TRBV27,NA,TGTGCCAGCAGTCCCGGGATGGGCTACGAGCAGTACTTC,CASSPGMGYEQYF
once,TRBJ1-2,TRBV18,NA,TGTGCCAGCTCACCTTCGGTCATTCCCGTCTATGGCTACACCTTC,CASSPSVIPVYGYTF
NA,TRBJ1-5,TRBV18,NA,TGTGCCAGCTCACAAGGGCGGAATCAGCCCCAGCATTTT,CASSQGRNQPQHF
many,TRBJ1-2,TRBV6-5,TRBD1,TGTGCCAGCATAGGACAGGGGGATGGCTACACCTTC,CASIGQGDGYTF
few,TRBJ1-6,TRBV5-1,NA,TGCGCCAGCAGCTTGGGAGGACAGCCCTATAATTCACCCCTCCACTTT,CASSLGGQPYNSPLHF
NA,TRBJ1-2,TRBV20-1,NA,TGCAGTGCTAGGGGCACGGTCACCTTC,CSARGTVTF
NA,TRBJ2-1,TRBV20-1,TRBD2,TGCAGTGCTAGAGACCGACTAGCGGGAAATAATGAGCAGTTCTTC,CSARDRLAGNNEQFF
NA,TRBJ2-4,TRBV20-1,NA,TGCAGTGCTAGAGGTCTCGGCTCATCCATTCAGTACTTC,CSARGLGSSIQYF
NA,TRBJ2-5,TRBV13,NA,TGTGCCAGCAGCTTGCCCAATGGGGGTCCGAGAGAGACCCAGTACTTC,CASSLPNGGPRETQYF
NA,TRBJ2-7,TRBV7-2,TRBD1,TGTGCCAGCAGCTCCGTCCCGGGACAGGGGTACGAGCAGTACTTC,CASSSVPGQGYEQYF
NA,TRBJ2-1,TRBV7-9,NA,TGTGCCAGCAGCTTAGCCCCAATTTTGGCGCCACAGTTCTTC,CASSLAPILAPQFF
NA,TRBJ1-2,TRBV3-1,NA,TGTGCCAGCAGCCGAGGCACAGGGTACTATGGCTACACCTTC,CASSRGTGYYGYTF
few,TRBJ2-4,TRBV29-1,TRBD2,TGCAGCGTTGTTGGGCGACTAGCAGAAAACATTCAGTACTTC,CSVVGRLAENIQYF
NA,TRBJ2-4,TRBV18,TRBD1,TGTGCCAGCTCACCAATAGGACAGGGGGCCAAAAACATTCAGTACTTC,CASSPIGQGAKNIQYF
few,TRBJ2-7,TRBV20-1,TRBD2,TGCAGTGCTACTGGGACTAGCGGGATAAGCTCCTACGAGCAGTACTTC,CSATGTSGISSYEQYF
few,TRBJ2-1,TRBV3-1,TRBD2,TGTGCCAGCAGCCAAGATCGGGGGAGGGCCGACAATGAGCAGTTCTTC,CASSQDRGRADNEQFF
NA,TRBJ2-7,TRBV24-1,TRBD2,TGTGCCACCAGTGTGGGGGGGTCCTACAATGAGCAGTACTTC,CATSVGGSYNEQYF
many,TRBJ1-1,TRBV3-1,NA,TGCGCCAGCAGCCACCCGGGACAGAACACTGAAGCTTTCTTT,CASSHPGQNTEAFF
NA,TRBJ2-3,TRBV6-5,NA,TGTGCCAGCAGTCCGATAGAGGGGAGTACGCAGTATTTT,CASSPIEGSTQYF
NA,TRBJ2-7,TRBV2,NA,TGTGCCAGCAGTCCGGGCCGAGCAGGATACGAGCAGTACTTC,CASSPGRAGYEQYF
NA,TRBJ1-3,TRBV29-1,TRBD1,TGCAGCGCCGAACAGGGGGGAAACACCATATATTTT,CSAEQGGNTIYF
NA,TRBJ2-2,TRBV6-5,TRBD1,TGTGCCAGCCGCAACAGGGGGAACACCGGGGAGCTGTTTTTT,CASRNRGNTGELFF
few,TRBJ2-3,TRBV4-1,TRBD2,TGCGCCAGCAGCCAAGATAACCCCCCTAGCGGGGCAGGGGATACGCAGTATTTT,CASSQDNPPSGAGDTQYF
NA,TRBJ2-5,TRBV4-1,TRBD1,TGCGCCAGCAGCCAAGATCGCTCCCAGGGGGCGCGCGAGACCCAGTACTTC,CASSQDRSQGARETQYF
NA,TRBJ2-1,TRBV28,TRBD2,TGTGCCAGCAGAACCCTAGCGGGGGGTGAGCAGTTCTTC,CASRTLAGGEQFF
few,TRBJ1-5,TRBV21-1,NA,TGTGCCAGCAGCAAAAAACCCCGGGACACCGAAGTTACTAGGCATCAGCCCCAGCATTTT,CASSKKPRDTEVTRHQPQHF
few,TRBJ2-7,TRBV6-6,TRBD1,TGTGCCAGCAGGTGGACAGGGGTCGAGAACGAGCAGTACTTC,CASRWTGVENEQYF
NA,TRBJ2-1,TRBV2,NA,TGTGCCAGTAGTCGGAGGAGGGACAATGAGCAGTTCTTC,CASSRRRDNEQFF
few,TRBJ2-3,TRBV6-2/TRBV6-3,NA,TGTGCCAGCAGAACGCTAGGGGTTGAAGATACGCAGTATTTT,CASRTLGVEDTQYF
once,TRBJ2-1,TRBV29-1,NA,TGCAGCGTTGAAGGGGCCGGTGGGGGGAGTAACTACAAGGAGCAGTTCTTC,CSVEGAGGGSNYKEQFF
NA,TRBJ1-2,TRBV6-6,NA,TGTGCCAGCACACCGAGGAGGGGCGGCTATGGCTACACCTTC,CASTPRRGGYGYTF